This T cell receptor (beta chain) comes out of a study of long-term antiretroviral therapy in people with HIV. For the study at large: Collection of the earliest samples took place about a decade ahead of the 2015 immediate-ART recommendation.

J lost 7 bases, V lost 6 bases, and 4 bases had no gene match. The CDR3 spans 12 residues. The germline V gene encodes CDR1 MNHNY and CDR2 SVGAGI (reference sequence). Running of the v3.0 immunoSEQ assay took place at survey level. Profiled with immunoSEQ multiplex PCR; TCRdb holds only in-frame clones, not every one. Of about 39,000 clones in the sample, around 83% were seen once. This clone was observed a few times. The clonotype was recovered from a woman aged 50 to 60 with HIV. The chain recombines TRBV6-6 with TRBJ1-1; 8 nucleotides line up with TRBD1. Sample: unsorted PBMCs, taken 3.1 years after starting antiretroviral therapy. CDR3 nucleotides: TGTGCCAGCAGATCCGGGACAGGTGAAGCTTTCTTT. Translated, it gives CASRSGTGEAFF.